This T cell receptor (beta chain) was identified in a study of molecular identifiers for immune sequencing clone quantification. Overall study results and limits: For effector cells, clones above 20 RNA copies held over 98% of molecules; for naive cells, under 1%. Among 950,000 to 1,000,000 naive cells, as was reported, spiked Jurkat TCR RNA from one cell was detectable.

Regarding this clonotype: Its antigen is undetermined.

Germline values: CDR1 ENHRY, CDR2 SYGVKD. This CDR3 is built from 17 residues. V shed 4 bases and J 4 bases; nucleotides not matched to a gene: 14. Naive CD8 T cells were sorted, and the gate applied was CD8+CD4-CCR7+CD45RA+. Both previously described methods and listed TCR primers were employed to make bulk TCR libraries. From the PCR reads, TCRdb called clonotypes with MiXCR, one entry per CDR3 protein. The repertoire holds about 500,000 distinct CDR3 sequences, with about 25% as singletons. Sequences were obtained from naive CD8+ T cells from blood, with Jurkat cell RNA spiked in. Subset indicated: FACS-sorted CD8+CD4-CCR7+CD45RA+ naive T cells. The chain is built from TRBV10-3 and TRBJ2-3, with 7 bases identical to TRBD2. This receptor was identified in a human donor in good health. Some libraries in this study had Jurkat cell RNA spiked in. CDR3 sequence reads: CAISVGRGREMSDTQYF. In nucleotides, the CDR3 is TGTGCCATCAGTGTGGGCCGTGGGCGGGAGATGTCAGATACGCAGTATTTT.